This T cell receptor beta chain was sequenced during a study of blood T cell repertoires in COVID-19. In the study overall: Acute and convalescent COVID-19 samples came from the United States, Italy and Spain. The cDNA or gDNA used as material had been derived from T cells, B-cell-depleted T cells, or PBMCs.

In the study's own analysis: Estimation of nucleated cell counts was performed using reference gene primer amplification. The protocol was immunoSEQ multiplex PCR, while the TCRdb copy is restricted to in-frame clones and leaves out a portion. From that table come the V and J calls and clone size; the DNA was used to work out D and trimming. Of some 230,000 clones listed, 84% are singletons. This CDR3 has 17 amino acids. Trimming took 4 bases from V and 3 from J; bases not matched to a gene: 14. Germline V lookup: CDR1 LGHDT, CDR2 YNNKEL (reference sequence). The chain joins TRBV3-1 (or the pseudogene TRBV3-2) to TRBJ2-5, with TRBD2 matching 7 bases. The receptor comes from a woman aged 60-75 years who had recovered from COVID-19. The sample consisted of peripheral blood. The CDR3 nucleotides read TGTGCCAGCAGCCGGCCAATCGGGCTAGCGGATAAAGAGACCCAGTACTTC. Residues: CASSRPIGLADKETQYF.